This TCR beta chain is from a study of blood T cell repertoires in COVID-19. Study summary: From T cells, B-cell-depleted T cells, or PBMCs came the material, which was cDNA or gDNA.

This CDR3 region has 15 residues. The V gene end was trimmed by 5 bases and the J gene end by 8 bases; junction bases not matched to a gene: 9. CDR1 is SGHAT, CDR2 FQDESV, per germline (reference sequence). Only in-frame clones appear in the TCRdb table, and some are missing; sequencing was by immunoSEQ multiplex PCR. The table includes around 250,000 clones, roughly 85% detected once. The chain carries TRBV11-1 and TRBJ2-1, with 10 bases that match TRBD2. Sequences were obtained from peripheral blood. The source of this sequence is a man aged 45 to 65 with active or convalescent COVID-19. The DNA of the CDR3 is TGTGCCAGCAGCACCCGACTAGCGGGTGGCGATGAGCAGTTCTTC. Its translation is CASSTRLAGGDEQFF.